The 30 T cell receptor beta chains below were found in one sample sequenced in a study of CD8 T cells in Susac syndrome. About 0.5 to 1 ug RNA was reverse transcribed with random hexamers. TCRdb called the immunoSEQ multiplex PCR reads again in MiXCR, with one record for every CDR3 protein. Here the sample spans 300,000 or so distinct CDR3 sequences, about 91% being singletons. The sequenced sample consisted of CD4+ T cells from PBMCs. These receptor sequences come from a human donor with multiple sclerosis.

The chain has TRBV12-3 or TRBV12-4 and TRBJ1-5; no clear D. The length of the CDR3 is 14 residues. V was pared by 5 bases and J by 1 base, with 9 bases between. Here the CDR3 reads CASSPDKSNQPQHF. Written as DNA, the CDR3 is TGTGCCAGCAGTCCCGACAAAAGCAATCAGCCCCAGCATTTT.

This chain links TRBV19 with TRBJ2-7; D is possibly TRBD2 (6 bases). CDR3 length: 14 amino acids. In germline, CDR1 is LNHDA, CDR2 SQIVND (reference sequence). V was trimmed by 4 bases and J by 0 bases, leaving 10 bases between them. The CDR3 DNA is TGTGCCAGTAGTACGGGACTTGACTCCTACGAGCAGTACTTC. It codes for CASSTGLDSYEQYF.

J is TRBJ2-1 and V is TRBV5-1; TRBD2 is a possible D gene (7 bases). The germline V and J ends were trimmed by 0 bases and 2 bases, with 15 bases remaining between them. There are 17 residues in the CDR3. CDR1 SGHRS and CDR2 YFSETQ come from the germline V gene. CDR3 coding DNA: TGCGCCAGCAGCTTGGCCGGGGGGCTAGCGGCCTACAATGAGCAGTTCTTC. It translates to CASSLAGGLAAYNEQFF.

The rearrangement links TRBV6-5 to TRBJ2-7; maybe TRBD1 (6 bases). CDR3 length: 13 residues. The germline V gene encodes CDR1 MNHEY and CDR2 SVGAGI. V gave up 6 bases and J gave up 5 bases, with 14 bases separating them. The CDR3 DNA reads as TGTGCCAGCAGGAGGGGAAAGGGGGACGAGCAGTACTTC. Protein product: CASRRGKGDEQYF.

The chain employs TRBV6-2 or TRBV6-3 and TRBJ2-3; TRBD2 aligns across 8 bases. In germline, CDR1 is MNHEY, CDR2 SVGEGT. The CDR3 has 15 residues. Trimming took 5 bases from V and 6 from J; bases not matched to a gene: 10. CDR3 in amino acids: CASSNPGGAEDTQYF. CDR3 DNA sequence: TGTGCCAGCAGTAATCCCGGGGGGGCTGAGGATACGCAGTATTTT.

This chain connects TRBV6-1 to TRBJ2-1; the match to TRBD2 covers 10 bases. The CDR3 consists of 13 residues. Germline V gene lookup returns CDR1 MNHNS and CDR2 SASEGT. V was pared by 10 bases and J by 3 bases, with 3 bases of the junction left unmatched. The CDR3 here is CATERGGYNEQFF. CDR3 DNA: TGTGCCACTGAGCGGGGGGGCTACAATGAGCAGTTCTTC.

J is TRBJ2-3 and V is TRBV6-2 or TRBV6-3, with D maybe TRBD2 (6 bases). The germline V gene encodes CDR1 MNHEY and CDR2 SVGEGT. V gave up 6 bases and J gave up 3 bases, with 16 bases separating them. The CDR3 runs to 15 residues. CDR3: CASRTRTGGTDTQYF. The CDR3 DNA follows: TGTGCCAGCAGAACCAGAACCGGGGGAACAGATACGCAGTATTTT.

The rearrangement joins TRBV5-1 to TRBJ2-5; TRBD2 agrees at 7 bases. The CDR3 consists of 14 residues. V was pared by 0 bases and J by 3 bases, with 2 bases of the junction left unmatched. Germline assignment: CDR1 SGHRS and CDR2 YFSETQ. The CDR3 nucleotides are TGCGCCAGCAGCTTGGACCGGGGGGAAGAGACCCAGTACTTC. This codes for CASSLDRGEETQYF.

This rearrangement joins TRBV20-1 to TRBJ2-5; D remains unclear. In germline, CDR1 is DFQATT, CDR2 SNEGSKA (reference sequence). The CDR3 spans 12 residues. The V end was cut by 3 bases, the J end by 5 bases, with 10 bases between. The CDR3 spells CSASQLGETQYF. In DNA, the CDR3 is TGCAGTGCTAGTCAGCTCGGGGAGACCCAGTACTTC.

Written as DNA, the CDR3 is TGTGCCATCAGCGCACCGGACAGACCGCAAGGGACTGAAGCTTTCTTT. Translating gives CAISAPDRPQGTEAFF. V gene TRBV10-3 combines with J gene TRBJ1-1; perhaps TRBD1 as D (6 bases). The CDR3 extends over 16 amino acids. V was clipped by 6 bases and J by 5 bases, with 22 bases between them. Germline V gene sequence: CDR1 ENHRY, CDR2 SYGVKD.

CDR3 in amino acids: CASSRGQVEKLFF. The CDR3 coding sequence is TGTGCCAGTAGTAGGGGACAAGTTGAAAAACTGTTTTTT. The rearrangement links TRBV19 to TRBJ1-4; tentatively, D is TRBD1 (6 bases). This CDR3 spans 13 amino acids. In germline, CDR1 is LNHDA, CDR2 SQIVND (reference sequence). V was cut by 4 bases and J by 7 bases, with 10 bases left in between.

The chain couples TRBV5-1 to TRBJ1-1; 7 bases line up with TRBD1. This CDR3 has 12 amino acids. The germline CDR1 and CDR2 sequences are SGHRS and YFSETQ. Trimming cost V 5 bases and J 12 bases; bases outside gene matches: 10. This chain's CDR3 is CASSSDRRLPFF. Written as DNA, the CDR3 is TGCGCCAGCAGTTCGGACAGGAGGTTACCTTTCTTT.

This clonotype was observed once. The V call is TRBV10-3, the J call TRBJ2-3; D is possibly TRBD1 (6 bases). Trimming removed 3 bases at V and 5 bases at J, with 15 bases between. The V gene's germline CDR1 is ENHRY and CDR2 SYGVKD. CDR3 size: 15 residues. The CDR3 loop reads CAISDVSGAGDTQYF. The CDR3 DNA reads TGTGCCATCAGTGACGTATCAGGGGCGGGAGATACGCAGTATTTT.

The chain uses TRBV20-1 and TRBJ2-6; D is uncertain. V lost 3 bases, J lost 1 base, and 10 bases lay in between. Germline V lookup: CDR1 DFQATT, CDR2 SNEGSKA (reference sequence). This CDR3 contains 15 residues. In DNA, the CDR3 is TGCAGTGCTAGCCCGGCTAAGTCTGGGGCCAACGTCCTGACTTTC. Protein: CSASPAKSGANVLTF.

This chain joins TRBV5-1 and TRBJ1-2; 10 bases are a match to TRBD1. V lost 4 bases and J lost 8; bases outside the gene matches: 11. This CDR3 is built from 15 residues. CDR1 is SGHRS and CDR2 is YFSETQ in the germline V gene. CDR3 protein: CASSPGDRGQNGYTF. DNA for the CDR3: TGCGCCAGCAGCCCCGGCGACAGGGGGCAAAACGGCTACACCTTC.

The chain is built from TRBV5-1 and TRBJ2-3, with 12 bases lining up with TRBD2. The germline CDR1 and CDR2 sequences are SGHRS and YFSETQ. The CDR3 consists of 16 residues. The V segment lost 5 bases and the J segment 4 bases; nucleotides outside the gene matches: 8. Written as DNA, the CDR3 is TGCGCCAGCAGATATCAGGGACTAGCGGGTTCAGATACGCAGTATTTT. This encodes CASRYQGLAGSDTQYF. The variable domain in full, completed from reference TRBV5-1 and TRBJ2-3, reads KAGVTQTPRYLIKTRGQQVTLSCSPISGHRSVSWYQQTPGQGLQFLFEYFSETQRNKGNFPGRFSGRQFSNSRSEMNVSTLELGDSALYLCASRYQGLAGSDTQYFGPGTRLTVL.

The CDR3 loop reads CASSQWGDTQYF. The CDR3 bases are TGTGCCAGCAGCCAATGGGGAGATACGCAGTATTTT. The V gene is TRBV14, the J gene TRBJ2-3, with unresolved D. CDR1 is SGHDN and CDR2 is FVKESK in the germline V gene. The CDR3 loop spans 12 amino acids. The germline V and J ends were trimmed by 2 bases and 5 bases, with 5 bases remaining between them.

The gene calls are TRBV19 and TRBJ2-7; 7 positions agree with TRBD1. The CDR3 has 12 amino acids. The V and J ends lost 8 bases and 1 base, in that order; junction bases with no gene match: 2. CDR1 and CDR2 (germline): LNHDA, SQIVND (reference sequence). The chain's CDR3 is CASGTDSYEQYF. The CDR3, as DNA: TGTGCCAGTGGGACAGATTCCTACGAGCAGTACTTC.

This rearrangement joins TRBV2 to TRBJ2-3; no firm D call. CDR1 is SNHLY, CDR2 FYNNEI, per germline. The CDR3 extends over 14 amino acids. The V and J ends lost 6 bases and 0 bases respectively, with 10 bases between them. This chain's CDR3 is CASRTDRSTDTQYF. The DNA of the CDR3 is TGTGCCAGCAGAACTGATAGAAGCACAGATACGCAGTATTTT.

The V call is TRBV6-2 or TRBV6-3, the J call TRBJ1-2, with a weak D call TRBD1 (5 bases). This CDR3 has 14 amino acids. Trimming removed 6 bases from V and 8 bases from J, with 19 bases in between. Per the germline V gene, CDR1 is MNHEY and CDR2 is SVGEGT. The CDR3 loop reads CASRAGTDHDGYTF. CDR3 sequence (DNA): TGTGCCAGCAGGGCTGGGACCGATCACGACGGCTACACCTTC.

The rearrangement joins TRBV4-3 to TRBJ2-1; D gene unclear. The CDR3 is 14 amino acids. Per germline, CDR1 LGHNA and CDR2 YSLEER. V was cut by 0 bases and J by 8 bases, with 11 bases left in between. The CDR3 coding sequence is TGCGCCAGCAGCCAAGAGCTAAGTCTTGATGAGCAGTTCTTC. Its protein product is CASSQELSLDEQFF.

The rearrangement links TRBV6-5 to TRBJ2-5; the match to TRBD2 covers 12 bases. The CDR3 loop spans 13 amino acids. J gave up 5 bases and V 9 bases, and 4 bases lay outside the gene matches. Germline V lookup: CDR1 MNHEY, CDR2 SVGAGI. The CDR3 protein is CASRTSGRETQYF. In DNA form, the CDR3 reads TGTGCCAGTCGAACTAGCGGGAGGGAGACCCAGTACTTC.

V gene TRBV6-1 combines with J gene TRBJ1-2; D is perhaps TRBD1 (5 bases). The CDR3 consists of 16 residues. The ends were cut back, 5 bases at V and 4 bases at J, with 20 bases in the middle. Germline CDR1 is MNHNS and CDR2 is SASEGT. The CDR3 spells CASSPKSGFLSYGYTF. The CDR3 region has the DNA TGTGCCAGCAGTCCTAAATCAGGGTTCCTAAGCTATGGCTACACCTTC.

This chain joins TRBV18 and TRBJ2-7, with D unclear. Germline loops: CDR1 KGHSH, CDR2 LQKENI. The CDR3 length is 11 residues. V shed 3 bases and J shed 4 bases, with 4 bases lying between them. CDR3 sequence: CASSPRYEQYF. In DNA form, the CDR3 reads TGTGCCAGCTCACCCAGGTACGAGCAGTACTTC.

The chain is built from TRBV18 and TRBJ2-7; D is possibly TRBD1 (5 bases). Deletions cut 1 base from V and 0 bases from J, with 7 bases between. The germline V gene has CDR1 KGHSH and CDR2 LQKENI. CDR3 length: 14 amino acids. The CDR3 DNA sequence: TGTGCCAGCTCACCACAGGGGTCCTCCTACGAGCAGTACTTC. This translates into CASSPQGSSYEQYF.

There are a few counts of this clonotype. The rearrangement links TRBV18 to TRBJ2-7; 10 bases map to TRBD1. CDR1 KGHSH and CDR2 LQKENI come from the germline V gene. The CDR3 runs 14 residues. V was clipped by 8 bases and J by 2 bases; unmatched bases: 6. CDR3 sequence reads: CASSPGTGAYEQYF. The CDR3 DNA reads as TGTGCCAGCAGTCCCGGGACAGGGGCCTACGAGCAGTACTTC.

The chain links TRBV3-1 to TRBJ1-1; D remains ambiguous. The germline V and J ends were trimmed by 4 bases and 1 base, with 10 bases remaining between them. CDR1 LGHDT and CDR2 YNNKEL come from the germline V gene (reference sequence). This CDR3 spans 14 amino acids. CDR3 residues: CASSPRSRNTEAFF. The DNA for the CDR3 is TGTGCCAGCAGCCCCCGTTCGAGGAACACTGAAGCTTTCTTT.

V is TRBV6-1 and J is TRBJ2-3; D ambiguous. Germline V gene lookup returns CDR1 MNHNS and CDR2 SASEGT. V lost 7 bases and J 0 bases, leaving 14 bases between the germline ends. The CDR3 spans 15 residues. The CDR3 sequence: CASTSDGASTDTQYF. CDR3 in DNA: TGTGCCAGCACCTCGGACGGAGCTAGCACAGATACGCAGTATTTT.

The chain employs TRBV12-3 or TRBV12-4 and TRBJ1-6; D uncertain. CDR3 length: 15 amino acids. Trimming stripped 2 bases from V and 7 bases from J, with 12 bases between. CDR3 DNA sequence: TGTGCCAGCAGTTTACAGATTTGGGGAAATTCACCCCTCCACTTT. Translation gives CASSLQIWGNSPLHF.

The V call is TRBV14, the J call TRBJ2-4; D gene uncertain. The CDR3 loop spans 14 amino acids. Germline CDR1 reads SGHDN; CDR2 reads FVKESK. V lost 1 base, J lost 7 bases, and 11 bases lay in between. CDR3 sequence: CASSQGRGLNIQYF. CDR3 DNA: TGTGCCAGCAGCCAAGGTCGAGGTCTTAACATTCAGTACTTC.